This TCR beta chain was documented in a study of shared clonotypes between healthy human individuals. About the research overall: Used for every donor were three CD4 naive, three CD4 memory, two CD8 naive and one CD8 memory plate.

This table comes from immunoSEQ multiplex PCR, and its TCRdb copy is limited to in-frame clones, with some not included. The profile covers hundreds of thousands of clones, with around 67% appearing a single time and about 1.8% taken by the ten largest. Notes on this clone: Antigen specificity is unknown.

This CDR3 is 14 amino acids long. Deletions cut 0 bases from V and 0 bases from J, with 6 bases between. Germline V lookup: CDR1 SGHRS, CDR2 YFSETQ. Whole-study results and caveats: Large depth notwithstanding, sorted-subset sequencing proved incomplete by rarefaction. Sampling covered nothing but blood. Tissue TCR repertoires likely differ from those found in blood. Several donors had roughly 5% of their naive CD4 clonotypes in common.

Input material: memory CD4+ T cells sorted from blood. Noted subset: CD45RA-negative fraction. This rearrangement joins TRBV5-1 to TRBJ2-5; D is ambiguous. The TCR originated in a woman aged 25 to 45 in good health. DNA for the CDR3: TGCGCCAGCAGCTTGGTAACAGACCAAGAGACCCAGTACTTC. Translating gives CASSLVTDQETQYF.